The present T cell receptor (beta chain) was sequenced within a study of control samples from healthy donors and cancer patients. This CDR3 contains 11 residues. Trimming pared 1 base from V and 10 bases from J, leaving 6 bases between. Germline loops: CDR1 SGHDN, CDR2 FVKESK. The table came from immunoSEQ multiplex PCR; TCRdb's copy has only in-frame clones and leaves some out. In the table there are approximately 100,000 clones, approximately 90% of which are singletons. The sequence was collected from a human donor in good health. The donor label of this sample is uncertain. This chain uses TRBV14 with TRBJ2-3; unclear D gene. Material for sequencing was blood. The CDR3 DNA sequence: TGTGCCAGCAGCCAAGGCTTCGCGCAGTATTTT. Its translation is CASSQGFAQYF.